A single sample is the source of the 3 T cell receptor beta chains below, sequenced in a study of T cells in tumors after PD-1 blockade. The protocol was immunoSEQ multiplex PCR, while the TCRdb copy is restricted to in-frame clones and leaves out a portion. The sample gives 30,000 to 40,000 clones, about three quarters of which show up once; over 30% is in the top ten. The sample was PBMCs, taken before anti-PD-1 treatment. The receptors originated from a human donor with basal cell carcinoma.

The table lists this clone with a count of one. The chain joins TRBV2 to TRBJ2-7, with D possibly TRBD1 on 5 matching bases. Per the germline V gene, CDR1 is SNHLY and CDR2 is FYNNEI. This CDR3 region has 13 residues. Trimming pared 7 bases from V and 5 bases from J, leaving 15 bases between. CDR3: CASTRMGLNEQYF. The CDR3 nucleotides are TGTGCCAGCACCCGAATGGGGCTGAACGAGCAGTACTTC.

The chain employs TRBV19 and TRBJ1-3; weak D call: TRBD1 (5 bases). The CDR3 has 17 residues. V was clipped by 1 base and J by 0 bases, with 13 bases between them. The germline gives CDR1 LNHDA, CDR2 SQIVND (reference sequence). The CDR3 region is CASSIVGGVGSGNTIYF. The CDR3 coding sequence is TGTGCCAGTAGTATAGTAGGAGGGGTTGGCTCTGGAAACACCATATATTTT.

The V call is TRBV12-5, the J call TRBJ1-4; 7 bases fit TRBD1. CDR1 is LGHNT, CDR2 FRNRAP, per germline. J was trimmed by 0 bases and V by 4 bases; bases with no gene match: 11. This CDR3 has 18 amino acids. CDR3 nucleotides: TGTGCTAGTGGTTCCTACCGGGACAGTGGTACAACTAATGAAAAACTGTTTTTT. Translated, it gives CASGSYRDSGTTNEKLFF.